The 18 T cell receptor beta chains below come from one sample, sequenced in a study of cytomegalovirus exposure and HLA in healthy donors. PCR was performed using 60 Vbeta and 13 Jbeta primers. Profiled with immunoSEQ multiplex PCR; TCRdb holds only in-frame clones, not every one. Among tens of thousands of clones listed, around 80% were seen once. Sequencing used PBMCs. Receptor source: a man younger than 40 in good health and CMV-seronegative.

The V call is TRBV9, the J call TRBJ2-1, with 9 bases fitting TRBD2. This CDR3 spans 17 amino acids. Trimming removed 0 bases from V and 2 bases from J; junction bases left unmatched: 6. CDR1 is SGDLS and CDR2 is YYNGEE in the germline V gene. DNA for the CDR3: TGTGCCAGCAGCGTAGACCCAGCGGGAGGAACCTACAATGAGCAGTTCTTC. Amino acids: CASSVDPAGGTYNEQFF.

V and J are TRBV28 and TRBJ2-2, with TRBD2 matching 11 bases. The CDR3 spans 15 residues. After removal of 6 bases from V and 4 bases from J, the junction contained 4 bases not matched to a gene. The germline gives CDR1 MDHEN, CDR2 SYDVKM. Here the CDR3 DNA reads TGTGCCAGCAGACTAGCGGGGGAGGGCACCGGGGAGCTGTTTTTT. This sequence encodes CASRLAGEGTGELFF.

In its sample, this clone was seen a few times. CDR3 nucleotide sequence: TGTGCCAGCAGTGAAGCGAGCGCCCGCAATCAGCCCCAGCATTTT. Protein sequence: CASSEASARNQPQHF. This rearrangement joins TRBV6-1 to TRBJ1-5; D gene uncertain. The CDR3 totals 15 residues. Between the trimmed V and J ends, which lost 0 bases and 2 bases, there was a span of 8 bases. Germline-derived CDR1 and CDR2 are MNHNS and SASEGT.

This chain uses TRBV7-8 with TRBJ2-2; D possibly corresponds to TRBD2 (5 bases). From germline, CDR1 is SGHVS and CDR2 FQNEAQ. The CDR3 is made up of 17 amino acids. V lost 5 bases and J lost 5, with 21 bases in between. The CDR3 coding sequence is TGTGCCAGCAGCCTCCCCAGGCGGGTCGAGGCGACCGGGGAGCTGTTTTTT. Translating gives CASSLPRRVEATGELFF.

The CDR3 DNA is TGTGCCAGCAGCGTAGCGGTTAGCGGGAGTACAGATACGCAGTATTTT. Translated, it gives CASSVAVSGSTDTQYF. The chain combines TRBV9 with TRBJ2-3; 9 bases match TRBD2. Germline CDR1 SGDLS, CDR2 YYNGEE. The CDR3 is 16 amino acids. V dropped 0 bases and J dropped 3; count of bases not matched to a gene: 5.

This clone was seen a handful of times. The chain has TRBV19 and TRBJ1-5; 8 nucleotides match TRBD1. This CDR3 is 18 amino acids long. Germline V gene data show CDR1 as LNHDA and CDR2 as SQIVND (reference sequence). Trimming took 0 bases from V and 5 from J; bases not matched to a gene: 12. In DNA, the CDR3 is TGTGCCAGTAGTATAGACCTAGTAACAGGGGGGACCTATCAGCCCCAGCATTTT. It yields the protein CASSIDLVTGGTYQPQHF.

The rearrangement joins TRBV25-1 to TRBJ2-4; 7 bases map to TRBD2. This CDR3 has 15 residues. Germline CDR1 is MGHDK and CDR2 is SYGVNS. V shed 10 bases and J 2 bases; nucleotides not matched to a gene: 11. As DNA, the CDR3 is TGTGCCACGGGAGGTGGGCAGGGCCCCAAAAACATTCAGTACTTC. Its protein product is CATGGGQGPKNIQYF. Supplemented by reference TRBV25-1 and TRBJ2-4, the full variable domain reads EADIYQTPRYLVIGTGKKITLECSQTMGHDKMYWYQQDPGMELHLIHYSYGVNSTEKGDLSSESTVSRIRTEHFPLTLESARPSHTSQYLCATGGGQGPKNIQYFGAGTRLSVL.

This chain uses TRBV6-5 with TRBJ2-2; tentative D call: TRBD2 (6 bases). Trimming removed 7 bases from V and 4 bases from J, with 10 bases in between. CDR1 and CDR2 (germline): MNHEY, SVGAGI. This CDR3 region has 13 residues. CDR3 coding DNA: TGTGCCAGCACCCTTAGCGGCACCGGGGAGCTGTTTTTT. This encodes CASTLSGTGELFF.

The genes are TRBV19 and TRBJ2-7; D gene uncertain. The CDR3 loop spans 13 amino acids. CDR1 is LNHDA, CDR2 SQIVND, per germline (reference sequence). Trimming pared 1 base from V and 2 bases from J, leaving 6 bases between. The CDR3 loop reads CASSIGAPYEQYF. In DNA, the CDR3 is TGTGCCAGTAGTATAGGGGCTCCCTACGAGCAGTACTTC.

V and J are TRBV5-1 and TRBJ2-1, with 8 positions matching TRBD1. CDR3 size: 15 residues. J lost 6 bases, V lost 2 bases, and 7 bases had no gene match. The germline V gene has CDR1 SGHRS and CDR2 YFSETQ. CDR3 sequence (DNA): TGCGCCAGCAGCTTTTCGGGACAGGCAAGCAATGAGCAGTTCTTC. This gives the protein CASSFSGQASNEQFF.

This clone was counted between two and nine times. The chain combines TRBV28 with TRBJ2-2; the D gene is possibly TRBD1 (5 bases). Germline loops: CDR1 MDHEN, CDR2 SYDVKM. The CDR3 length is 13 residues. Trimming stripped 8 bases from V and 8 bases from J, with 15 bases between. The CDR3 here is CASGRGRVGELFF. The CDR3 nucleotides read TGTGCCAGCGGCCGAGGCAGGGTTGGGGAGCTGTTTTTT.

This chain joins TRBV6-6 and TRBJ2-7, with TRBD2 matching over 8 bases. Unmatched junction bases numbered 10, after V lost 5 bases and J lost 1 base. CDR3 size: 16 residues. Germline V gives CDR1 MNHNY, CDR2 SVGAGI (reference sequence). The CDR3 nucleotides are TGTGCCAGCAGTCCCCGGGCTAGCGGGCTATCCTACGAGCAGTACTTC. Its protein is CASSPRASGLSYEQYF.

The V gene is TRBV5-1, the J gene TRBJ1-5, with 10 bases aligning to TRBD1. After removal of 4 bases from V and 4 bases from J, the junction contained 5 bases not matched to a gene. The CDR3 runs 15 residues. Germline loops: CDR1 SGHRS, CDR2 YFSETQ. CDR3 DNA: TGCGCCAGCAGCACGGACAGGGGGGCAAATCAGCCCCAGCATTTT. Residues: CASSTDRGANQPQHF.

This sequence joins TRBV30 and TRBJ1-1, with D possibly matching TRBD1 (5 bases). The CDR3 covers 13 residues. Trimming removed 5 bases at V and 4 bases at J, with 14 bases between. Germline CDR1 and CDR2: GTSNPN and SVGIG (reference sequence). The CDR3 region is CAWFGGWSTEAFF. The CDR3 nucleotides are TGTGCCTGGTTCGGGGGGTGGAGCACTGAAGCTTTCTTT.

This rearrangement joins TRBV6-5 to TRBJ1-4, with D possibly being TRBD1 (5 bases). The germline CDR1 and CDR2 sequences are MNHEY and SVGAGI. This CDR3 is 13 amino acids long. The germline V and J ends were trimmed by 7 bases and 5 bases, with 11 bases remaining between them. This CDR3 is CASKGALNEKLFF. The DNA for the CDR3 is TGTGCCAGCAAAGGGGCGTTAAATGAAAAACTGTTTTTT.

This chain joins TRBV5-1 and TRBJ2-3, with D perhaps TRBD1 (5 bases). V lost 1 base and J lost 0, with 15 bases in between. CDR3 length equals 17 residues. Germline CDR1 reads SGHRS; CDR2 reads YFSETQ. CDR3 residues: CASSLIKGHDSTDTQYF. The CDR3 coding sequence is TGCGCCAGCAGCTTGATAAAAGGACACGATAGCACAGATACGCAGTATTTT. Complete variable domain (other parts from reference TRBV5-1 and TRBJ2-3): KAGVTQTPRYLIKTRGQQVTLSCSPISGHRSVSWYQQTPGQGLQFLFEYFSETQRNKGNFPGRFSGRQFSNSRSEMNVSTLELGDSALYLCASSLIKGHDSTDTQYFGPGTRLTVL.

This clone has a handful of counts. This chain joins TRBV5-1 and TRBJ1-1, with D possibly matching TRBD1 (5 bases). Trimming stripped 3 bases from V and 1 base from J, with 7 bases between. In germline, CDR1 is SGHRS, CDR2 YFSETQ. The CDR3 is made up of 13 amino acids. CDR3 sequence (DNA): TGCGCCAGCAGCTGGACAAGGAACACTGAAGCTTTCTTT. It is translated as CASSWTRNTEAFF.

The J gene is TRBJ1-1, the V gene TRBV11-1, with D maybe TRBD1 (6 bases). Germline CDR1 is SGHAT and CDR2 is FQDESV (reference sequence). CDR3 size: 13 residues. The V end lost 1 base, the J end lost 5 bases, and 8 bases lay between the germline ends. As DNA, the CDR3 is TGTGCCAGCAGCTTAGTTACAGGGACTGAAGCTTTCTTT. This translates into CASSLVTGTEAFF.